A single sample gave rise to the 22 T cell receptor beta chains below, sequenced in a study of T cell repertoires in ileal Crohn's disease. TCRdb's copy holds only in-frame clones and misses some; the assay was immunoSEQ multiplex PCR. The sample holds several thousand clones, 69% seen once. Sequencing was performed on ileal tissue. Receptors originate from an adult with Crohn's disease.

This clone was observed a single time. The genes are TRBV30 and TRBJ1-1, with D tentatively TRBD1 (6 bases). Looked up from germline, CDR1 is GTSNPN and CDR2 is SVGIG (reference sequence). This CDR3 comprises 17 residues. V dropped 2 bases and J dropped 1 base, with 20 bases sitting between them. The CDR3 DNA follows: TGTGCCTGGAGTCCCTACCCATTCAGGGGAGAGAACACTGAAGCTTTCTTT. It translates to CAWSPYPFRGENTEAFF.

The gene calls are TRBV9 and TRBJ2-2, with D perhaps matching TRBD2 (5 bases). Trimming took 3 bases from V and 8 from J, leaving 11 bases between them. This CDR3 is 13 amino acids long. CDR1 and CDR2 from the germline V gene are SGDLS and YYNGEE. The CDR3 loop reads CASSEGGAGELFF. As DNA, the CDR3 is TGTGCCAGCAGCGAAGGAGGAGCAGGGGAGCTGTTTTTT.

Only a few counts were recorded for this clone. V usage is TRBV2 and J usage is TRBJ1-2, with TRBD1 identical over 7 bases. Looked up from germline, CDR1 is SNHLY and CDR2 is FYNNEI. V trimming: 7 bases; J trimming: 8 bases; junction bases outside the gene matches: 13. The CDR3 is made up of 14 amino acids. CDR3 region: CASIRQGDYFGYTF. The CDR3 DNA reads TGTGCCAGCATTCGACAGGGCGACTATTTCGGCTACACCTTC.

The table lists this clone with a count of one. The chain uses TRBV18 and TRBJ2-5; 8 bases are shared with TRBD2. J lost 0 bases, V lost 1 base, and 10 bases had no gene match. Germline loops: CDR1 KGHSH, CDR2 LQKENI. The length of the CDR3 is 18 residues. Here the CDR3 DNA reads TGTGCCAGCTCACCACGATCACGGCTAGCGGGCCACCAAGAGACCCAGTACTTC. It yields the protein CASSPRSRLAGHQETQYF.

J is TRBJ2-3 and V is TRBV18; TRBD2 agrees at 8 bases. Trimming took 2 bases from V and 2 from J; bases not matched to a gene: 6. This CDR3 comprises 16 residues. Germline loops: CDR1 KGHSH, CDR2 LQKENI. CDR3 region: CASSPAGLDPTDTQYF. DNA of the CDR3: TGTGCCAGCTCACCAGCGGGACTAGACCCCACAGATACGCAGTATTTT.

The gene calls are TRBV7-2 and TRBJ2-2, with a tentative D call TRBD1 (5 bases). Germline CDR1 and CDR2: SGHTA and FQGNSA. CDR3 length equals 15 residues. The V and J ends lost 3 bases and 6 bases respectively, with 14 bases between them. The CDR3 DNA is TGTGCCAGCAGCTTTGGTCAGCCAGGGTCCGGGGAGCTGTTTTTT. This codes for CASSFGQPGSGELFF.

The V call is TRBV5-4, the J call TRBJ2-1; TRBD2 is a possible D gene (5 bases). The V gene lost 0 bases and the J gene lost 9 bases, with 10 bases spanning the gap. Germline V lookup: CDR1 SGHNT, CDR2 YYREEE (reference sequence). The length of the CDR3 is 13 residues. This CDR3 reads CASSLGGLGEQFF. Here the CDR3 DNA reads TGTGCCAGCAGCTTGGGAGGGTTGGGTGAGCAGTTCTTC.

V usage is TRBV18 and J usage is TRBJ2-3; weak D call: TRBD1 (5 bases). The CDR3 sequence is 14 residues long. Trimming shortened V by 5 bases and J by 3 bases, and 12 bases separated the two germline ends. Germline CDR1 reads KGHSH; CDR2 reads LQKENI. The CDR3 bases are TGTGCCAGCTCAGCCCAGGGTAGAACAGATACGCAGTATTTT. Amino acid sequence: CASSAQGRTDTQYF. Full variable domain (missing parts from reference TRBV18 and TRBJ2-3): NAGVMQNPRHLVRRRGQEARLRCSPMKGHSHVYWYRQLPEEGLKFMVYLQKENIIDESGMPKERFSAEFPKEGPSILRIQQVVRGDSAAYFCASSAQGRTDTQYFGPGTRLTVL.

The rearrangement uses TRBV7-8 and TRBJ1-2, with D possibly TRBD1 on 6 matching bases. The germline V gene has CDR1 SGHVS and CDR2 FQNEAQ. Trimming removed 5 bases at V and 4 bases at J, with 20 bases between. The CDR3 runs 16 residues. CDR3 nucleotide sequence: TGTGCCAGCAGCGCCCGGGACACCCTTCGAACCTATGGCTACACCTTC. Its protein is CASSARDTLRTYGYTF.

In this sample, this clone turned up once. CDR3 in DNA: TGTGCCAGCAGCTCTCCGAGGAACACTGAAGCTTTCTTT. Protein sequence: CASSSPRNTEAFF. V and J are TRBV7-4 and TRBJ1-1; D is unresolved. The germline V and J ends were trimmed by 4 bases and 1 base, with 7 bases remaining between them. CDR3 length equals 13 residues. Germline CDR1 reads SGHVT; CDR2 reads SQSDAQ.

V is TRBV4-3 and J is TRBJ2-7; 7 nucleotides match TRBD2. CDR3 length equals 15 residues. Looked up from germline, CDR1 is LGHNA and CDR2 is YSLEER. The V and J ends lost 1 base and 2 bases, in that order; junction bases with no gene match: 5. The DNA for the CDR3 is TGCGCCAGCAGCCAAGGAAGCGGGGCTGCCTACGAGCAGTACTTC. As protein: CASSQGSGAAYEQYF.

This clone has just one count. This chain joins TRBV5-4 and TRBJ2-2; 16 bases line up with TRBD2. This CDR3 contains 14 residues. Trimming took 8 bases from V and 7 from J; bases not matched to a gene: 2. Germline V CDR1 and CDR2: SGHNT, YYREEE (reference sequence). This CDR3 reads CASGTSGGVGELFF. The CDR3 DNA is TGTGCCAGTGGGACTAGCGGGGGGGTCGGGGAGCTGTTTTTT.

The V call is TRBV7-3, the J call TRBJ1-1, with 9 bases fitting TRBD1. This CDR3 comprises 14 residues. Looked up from germline, CDR1 is SGHTA and CDR2 is FQGTGA. With V trimmed by 5 bases and J by 3 bases, 4 bases remained unmatched. The chain's CDR3 is CASSRQGEDTEAFF. CDR3 coding DNA: TGTGCCAGCAGCCGACAGGGGGAAGACACTGAAGCTTTCTTT.

This chain links TRBV27 with TRBJ2-1; the match to TRBD1 covers 7 bases. The V gene end was trimmed by 4 bases and the J gene end by 4 bases; junction bases not matched to a gene: 10. The CDR3 is 16 residues long. Germline values: CDR1 MNHEY, CDR2 SMNVEV (reference sequence). The CDR3: CASSSTLGQEYNEQFF. CDR3 bases: TGTGCCAGCAGTTCGACCCTTGGACAGGAGTACAATGAGCAGTTCTTC.

This clone was detected only a few times. CDR3 sequence (DNA): TGTGCCAGCAGCCCCCGAGGGGGATGGATCTATGGCTACACCTTC. This codes for CASSPRGGWIYGYTF. The genes are TRBV14 and TRBJ1-2, with a possible D match to TRBD1 (6 bases). Trimming took 4 bases from V and 4 from J, leaving 16 bases between them. In germline, CDR1 is SGHDN, CDR2 FVKESK. The CDR3 is made up of 15 amino acids.

This clone turned up a few times. V usage is TRBV11-1 and J usage is TRBJ1-1; D possibly corresponds to TRBD1 (5 bases). CDR3 length: 14 amino acids. The V and J ends lost 3 bases and 4 bases respectively, with 12 bases between them. The germline CDR1 and CDR2 sequences are SGHAT and FQDESV (reference sequence). The CDR3 nucleotides read TGTGCCAGCAGCTTTGCAGGGATCGGCACTGAAGCTTTCTTT. Translated: CASSFAGIGTEAFF.

Of note for this clone: Lacking the conserved final phenylalanine or tryptophan, this CDR3 likely reflects a read error. This chain joins TRBV5-6 and TRBJ1-1; 10 nucleotides line up with TRBD1. CDR1 and CDR2 from the germline V gene are SGHDT and YYEEEE. V trimming: 4 bases; J trimming: 3 bases; junction bases outside the gene matches: 12. CDR3 length: 17 residues. The CDR3 DNA is TGTGCCAGCAGCCCCCGTGGGACAGGGGACGCCTACACTGAAGCTTTCCTT. This sequence encodes CASSPRGTGDAYTEAFL.

This clone was counted a single time. J is TRBJ2-3 and V is TRBV10-3; 9 nucleotides line up with TRBD1. The CDR3 extends over 13 amino acids. Germline trimming cut 6 bases from V and 4 bases from J; bases unmatched to any gene: 2. Germline loops: CDR1 ENHRY, CDR2 SYGVKD. The CDR3 here is CAIRGTGPDTQYF. CDR3 in DNA: TGTGCCATCAGGGGGACAGGGCCAGATACGCAGTATTTT.

The rearrangement links TRBV7-8 to TRBJ2-1; a weak D match, TRBD2 (6 bases). Trimming cost V 5 bases and J 6 bases, with 26 bases left between them. This CDR3 is 18 amino acids long. CDR1 and CDR2 (germline): SGHVS, FQNEAQ. For the CDR3, the DNA is TGTGCCAGCAGCCGGACCGAGGGCGGGGCCGGGGCTGGCAATGAGCAGTTCTTC. Amino acids: CASSRTEGGAGAGNEQFF.

V and J are TRBV30 and TRBJ2-7, with TRBD1 identical over 7 bases. V dropped 0 bases and J dropped 3; count of bases not matched to a gene: 11. The CDR3 length is 16 residues. In germline, CDR1 is GTSNPN, CDR2 SVGIG (reference sequence). The CDR3: CAWSVVEGAYGYEQYF. The CDR3 region has the DNA TGTGCCTGGAGTGTTGTAGAGGGGGCATATGGCTACGAGCAGTACTTC.

This rearrangement joins TRBV18 to TRBJ2-3; no firm D call. Trimming cost V 2 bases and J 2 bases, with 8 bases left between them. Per the germline V gene, CDR1 is KGHSH and CDR2 is LQKENI. The CDR3 covers 14 residues. CDR3 coding DNA: TGTGCCAGCTCACCAGATGCTACCACAGATACGCAGTATTTT. Translated, it gives CASSPDATTDTQYF.

V usage is TRBV4-1 and J usage is TRBJ1-2; maybe TRBD1 (5 bases). The length of the CDR3 is 17 residues. V gave up 1 base and J gave up 5 bases, with 20 bases separating them. Germline V gives CDR1 MGHRA, CDR2 YSYEKL. CDR3 DNA: TGCGCCAGCAGCCAAGGTTCCCAGAGTTTGGGGGGGTATGGCTACACCTTC. Translation gives CASSQGSQSLGGYGYTF.